The clone carrying this T cell receptor (beta chain) came up a few times. The target antigen is unknown. This sample was included in a study of T-cell reconstitution after alpha-beta-depleted transplantation in children. Notes on the study in general: Newly made T cells mostly supplied T-cell counts and diversity one year after transplant. Certain patients had high TCRbeta diversity at day 60, and it came from recipient T cells and thymic progenitors that survived.

Unique molecular identifiers tagged the TCRbeta library. Each CDR3 protein gets one entry after TCRdb re-called the PCR reads with MiXCR. This table holds about 58,000 distinct CDR3 sequences, around 40% found once. CDR3 length: 16 amino acids. Germline CDR1 and CDR2: SGHRS and YFSETQ. Losses at the gene ends were 0 bases for V and 4 bases for J; bases not matched to a gene: 7. The chain joins TRBV5-1 to TRBJ2-3, with 8 bases matching TRBD1. The sequenced sample was PBMCs, mostly from graft donor cells, obtained 360 days after TCRalphabeta/CD19-depleted stem cell transplant. The clonotype originates from a male patient younger than 18 who had a stem cell transplant for acute lymphoblastic leukemia, so the T cells may come from the graft donor. CDR3 sequence (DNA): TGCGCCAGCAGCTTGGTGGGGACAGGAGGGGCAGATACGCAGTATTTT. Residues: CASSLVGTGGADTQYF.